A selection of T cell receptor beta chains follows, all from one sample in a study of a mutant IDH1 vaccine in newly diagnosed glioma. Assay: immunoSEQ multiplex PCR; the TCRdb copy retains only in-frame clones and omits some. The sample records some 38,000 clones, roughly 89% being singletons. The source material was PBMCs, sampled from a glioma patient treated with radiotherapy, temozolomide or both. The receptors stem from a man aged 18 to 30 with glioma. Both conserved end residues are part of each CDR3. The order of the fields is V gene, CDR3 protein.

V gene: TRBV5-6; CDR3 protein: CASSLGGDTQYF
V gene: TRBV9; CDR3 protein: CASSPASYTEAFF
V gene: TRBV28; CDR3 protein: CASSLGGRGYTF
V gene: TRBV7-2; CDR3 protein: CASSRGSSYNEQFF
V gene: TRBV19; CDR3 protein: CASSTHQNTEAFF
V gene: TRBV5-6; CDR3 protein: CASSDLEGQGAGYTF
V gene: TRBV5-1; CDR3 protein: CASSLSGRALGSYNEQFF
V gene: TRBV29-1; CDR3 protein: CSAETGVNTEAFF
V gene: TRBV9; CDR3 protein: CASSPGREGPEAFF
V gene: TRBV7-2; CDR3 protein: CASSMSGRGETQYF
V gene: TRBV9; CDR3 protein: CASSGGPGTDTQYF
V gene: TRBV5-1; CDR3 protein: CASSLQGANTEAFF
V gene: TRBV6-5; CDR3 protein: CASRDLAGVHNEQFF
V gene: TRBV13; CDR3 protein: CASSLGPQARAGNTIYF
V gene: TRBV6-6; CDR3 protein: CASSYGLAGDEQYF
V gene: TRBV6-6; CDR3 protein: CASSFTSDYNEQFF
V gene: TRBV4-1; CDR3 protein: CASSLDRGYEQYF
V gene: TRBV6-5; CDR3 protein: CASSGQYNSPLHF
V gene: TRBV7-9; CDR3 protein: CASSLSGGSNTGELFF
V gene: TRBV4-3; CDR3 protein: CASSQSGVNTGELFF
V gene: TRBV7-2; CDR3 protein: CASSPGLARNEQYF
V gene: TRBV29-1; CDR3 protein: CSVSPNINYEQYF
V gene: TRBV6-5; CDR3 protein: CASSLTGVNTEAFF
V gene: TRBV10-3; CDR3 protein: CATRNTTGQPQHF
V gene: TRBV5-6; CDR3 protein: CASSLLTGGNTGELFF
V gene: TRBV30; CDR3 protein: CAWRALLSGRDSPLHF
V gene: TRBV4-3; CDR3 protein: CASSQDGGYQETQYF
V gene: TRBV2; CDR3 protein: CASRRGVGNQPQHF
V gene: TRBV7-9; CDR3 protein: CASSTGTATYGYTF
V gene: TRBV2; CDR3 protein: CASSGTSGRALQYF
V gene: TRBV5-1; CDR3 protein: CASSAEREQFF
V gene: TRBV11-2; CDR3 protein: CASSRGLAGYNEQFF
V gene: TRBV7-9; CDR3 protein: CASSTRTSGETREQYF
V gene: TRBV2; CDR3 protein: CASSEVDRRNQPQHF
V gene: TRBV19; CDR3 protein: CASSIGRGAAYNEQFF
V gene: TRBV5-6; CDR3 protein: CASSPGQAAYNEQFF
V gene: TRBV7-2; CDR3 protein: CASSRRKGVEETQYF
V gene: TRBV6-6; CDR3 protein: CASSPLGGGTGELFF
V gene: TRBV18; CDR3 protein: CASSPSSGTQPQHF
V gene: TRBV14; CDR3 protein: CASSQDRTGGETQYF
V gene: TRBV29-1; CDR3 protein: CSVVNYYGYTF
V gene: TRBV5-6; CDR3 protein: CASSWGDRWDYEQYF
V gene: TRBV4-3; CDR3 protein: CASSQDRGVKSSYEQYF
V gene: TRBV19; CDR3 protein: CASSIGIGDYNEQFF
V gene: TRBV4-1; CDR3 protein: CASSLGQGLQETQYF
V gene: TRBV19; CDR3 protein: CASSITVSSYEQYF
V gene: TRBV6-1; CDR3 protein: CASEGGVSYEQYF